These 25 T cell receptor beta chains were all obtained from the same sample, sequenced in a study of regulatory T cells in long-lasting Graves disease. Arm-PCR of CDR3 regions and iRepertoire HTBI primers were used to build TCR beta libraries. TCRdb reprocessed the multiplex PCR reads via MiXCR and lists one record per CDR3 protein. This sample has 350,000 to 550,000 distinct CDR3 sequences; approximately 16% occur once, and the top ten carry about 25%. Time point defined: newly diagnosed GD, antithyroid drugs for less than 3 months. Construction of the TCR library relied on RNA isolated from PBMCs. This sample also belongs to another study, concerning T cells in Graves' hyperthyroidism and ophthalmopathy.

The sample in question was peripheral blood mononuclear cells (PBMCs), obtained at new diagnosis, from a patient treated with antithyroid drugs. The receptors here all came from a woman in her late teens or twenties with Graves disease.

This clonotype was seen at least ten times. The CDR3 nucleotides read TGTGCCAGTACCCAGACAGGGGGCAATCAGCCCCAGCATTTT. It translates to CASTQTGGNQPQHF. The chain recombines TRBV19 with TRBJ1-5; TRBD1 agrees at 8 bases. This CDR3 has 14 amino acids. The germline gives CDR1 LNHDA, CDR2 SQIVND (reference sequence). J gave up 2 bases and V 7 bases, and 4 bases lay outside the gene matches.

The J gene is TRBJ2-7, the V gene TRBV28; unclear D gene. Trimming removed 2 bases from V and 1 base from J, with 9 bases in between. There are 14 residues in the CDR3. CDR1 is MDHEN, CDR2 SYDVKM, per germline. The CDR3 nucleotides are TGTGCCAGCAGTTTAATGGCTAGATCCTACGAGCAGTACTTC. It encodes CASSLMARSYEQYF. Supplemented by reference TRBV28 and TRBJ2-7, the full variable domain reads DVKVTQSSRYLVKRTGEKVFLECVQDMDHENMFWYRQDPGLGLRLIYFSYDVKMKEKGDIPEGYSVSREKKERFSLILESASTNQTSMYLCASSLMARSYEQYFGPGTRLTVT.

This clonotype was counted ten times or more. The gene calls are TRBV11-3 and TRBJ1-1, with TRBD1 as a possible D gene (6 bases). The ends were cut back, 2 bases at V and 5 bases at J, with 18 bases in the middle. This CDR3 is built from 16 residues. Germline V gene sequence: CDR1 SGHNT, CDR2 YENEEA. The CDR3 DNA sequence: TGTGCCAGCAGCTTAAACCCCGTAAGGGGGGGGACTGAAGCTTTCTTT. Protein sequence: CASSLNPVRGGTEAFF.

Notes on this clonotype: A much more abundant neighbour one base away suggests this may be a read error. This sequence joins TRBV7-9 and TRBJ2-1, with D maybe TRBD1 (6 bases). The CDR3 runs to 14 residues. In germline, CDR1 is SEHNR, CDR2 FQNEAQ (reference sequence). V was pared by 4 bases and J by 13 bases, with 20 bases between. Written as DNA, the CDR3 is TGTGCCAGCAGCTACAGGGTCCCTCAAGAGACCCAGTTCTTC. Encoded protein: CASSYRVPQETQFF.

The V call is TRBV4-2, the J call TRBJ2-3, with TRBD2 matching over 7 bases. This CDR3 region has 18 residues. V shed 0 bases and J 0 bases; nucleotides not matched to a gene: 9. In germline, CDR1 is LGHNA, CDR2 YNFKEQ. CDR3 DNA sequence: TGTGCCAGCAGCCAAGATGCCGGAGGACTAGGAAGCACAGATACGCAGTATTTT. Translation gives CASSQDAGGLGSTDTQYF.

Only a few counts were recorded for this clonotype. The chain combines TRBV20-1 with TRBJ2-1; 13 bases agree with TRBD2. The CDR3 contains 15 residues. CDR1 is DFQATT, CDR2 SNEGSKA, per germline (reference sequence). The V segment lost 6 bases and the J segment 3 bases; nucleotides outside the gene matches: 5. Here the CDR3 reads CSAEGTSGNYNEQFF. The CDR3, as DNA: TGCAGTGCCGAAGGGACTAGCGGGAACTACAATGAGCAGTTCTTC.

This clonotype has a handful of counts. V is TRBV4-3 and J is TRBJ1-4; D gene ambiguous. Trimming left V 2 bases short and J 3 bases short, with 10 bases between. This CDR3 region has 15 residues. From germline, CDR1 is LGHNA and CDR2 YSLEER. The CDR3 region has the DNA TGCGCCAGCAGCCAATCCTTAAGTTCTAATGAAAAACTGTTTTTT. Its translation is CASSQSLSSNEKLFF.

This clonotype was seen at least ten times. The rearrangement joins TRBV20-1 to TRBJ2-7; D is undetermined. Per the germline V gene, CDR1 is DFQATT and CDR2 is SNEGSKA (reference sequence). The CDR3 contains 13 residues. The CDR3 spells CSPRADQAYEQYF. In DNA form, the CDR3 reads TGCAGCCCTAGGGCGGACCAAGCCTACGAGCAGTACTTC.

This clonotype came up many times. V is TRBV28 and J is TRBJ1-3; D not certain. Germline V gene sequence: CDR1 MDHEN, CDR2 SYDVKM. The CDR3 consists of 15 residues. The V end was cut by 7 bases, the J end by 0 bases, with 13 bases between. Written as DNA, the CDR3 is TGTGCCAGCACCTTAGGACTGTTCTCTGGAAACACCATATATTTT. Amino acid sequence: CASTLGLFSGNTIYF.

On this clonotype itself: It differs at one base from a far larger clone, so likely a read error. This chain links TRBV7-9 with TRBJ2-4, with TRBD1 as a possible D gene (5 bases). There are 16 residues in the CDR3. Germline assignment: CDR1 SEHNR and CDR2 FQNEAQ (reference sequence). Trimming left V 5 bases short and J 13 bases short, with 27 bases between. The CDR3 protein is CASSRGHASSYNEQYF. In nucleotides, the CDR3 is TGTGCCAGCAGCAGAGGACACGCCAGCTCCTACAATGAGCAGTACTTC.

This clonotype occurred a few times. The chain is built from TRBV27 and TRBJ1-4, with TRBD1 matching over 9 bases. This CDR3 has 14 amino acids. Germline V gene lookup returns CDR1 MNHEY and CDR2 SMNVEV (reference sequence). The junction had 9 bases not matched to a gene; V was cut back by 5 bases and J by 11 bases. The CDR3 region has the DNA TGTGCCAGCAGTCCCCGGGACAGGGTAGAGAAACTGTTTTTT. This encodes CASSPRDRVEKLFF.

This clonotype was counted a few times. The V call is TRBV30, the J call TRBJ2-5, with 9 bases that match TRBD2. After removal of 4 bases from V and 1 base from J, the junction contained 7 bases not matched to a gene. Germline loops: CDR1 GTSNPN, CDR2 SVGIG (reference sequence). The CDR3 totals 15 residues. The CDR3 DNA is TGTGCCTGGATAGCAGATAGCGGGAGCCAAGAGACCCAGTACTTC. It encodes CAWIADSGSQETQYF.

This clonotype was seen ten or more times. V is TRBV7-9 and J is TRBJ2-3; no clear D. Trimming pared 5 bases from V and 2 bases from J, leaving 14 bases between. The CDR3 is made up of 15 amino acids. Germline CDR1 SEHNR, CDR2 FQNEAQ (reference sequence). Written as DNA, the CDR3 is TGTGCCAGCAGCCACAGCCGGGCGAACACAGATACGCAGTATTTT. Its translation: CASSHSRANTDTQYF.

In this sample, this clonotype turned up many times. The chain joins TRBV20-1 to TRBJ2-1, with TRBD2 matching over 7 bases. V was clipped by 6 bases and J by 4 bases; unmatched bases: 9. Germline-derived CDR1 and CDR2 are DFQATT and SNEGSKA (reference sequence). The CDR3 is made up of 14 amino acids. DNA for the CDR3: TGCAGTGCAACGGGGCTAGCGGAATACAATGAGCAGTTCTTC. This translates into CSATGLAEYNEQFF.

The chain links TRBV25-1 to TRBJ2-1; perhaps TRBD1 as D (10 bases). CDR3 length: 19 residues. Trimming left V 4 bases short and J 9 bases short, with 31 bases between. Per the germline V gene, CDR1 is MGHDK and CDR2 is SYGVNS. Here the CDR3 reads CASSAPPGQGSSGAVEQFF. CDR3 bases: TGTGCCAGCAGTGCCCCTCCGGGACAGGGGTCTAGCGGGGCGGTTGAGCAGTTCTTC.

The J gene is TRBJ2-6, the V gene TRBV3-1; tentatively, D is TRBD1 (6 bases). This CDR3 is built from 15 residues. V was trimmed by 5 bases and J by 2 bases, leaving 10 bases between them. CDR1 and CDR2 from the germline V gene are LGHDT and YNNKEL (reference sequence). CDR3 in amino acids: CASSWTDAGANVLTF. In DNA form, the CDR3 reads TGTGCCAGCAGCTGGACAGACGCTGGGGCCAACGTCCTGACTTTC.

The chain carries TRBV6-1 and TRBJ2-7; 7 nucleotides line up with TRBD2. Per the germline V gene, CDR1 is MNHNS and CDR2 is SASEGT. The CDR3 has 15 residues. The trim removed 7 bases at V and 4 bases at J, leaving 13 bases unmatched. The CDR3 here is CASTPREDSGYEQYF. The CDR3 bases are TGTGCCAGCACCCCCCGGGAGGATAGTGGGTACGAGCAGTACTTC.

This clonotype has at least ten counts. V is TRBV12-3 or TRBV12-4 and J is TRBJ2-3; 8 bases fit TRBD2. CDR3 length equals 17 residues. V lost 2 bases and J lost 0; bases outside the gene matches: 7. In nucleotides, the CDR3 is TGTGCCAGCAGTTTACAACTAGCGGAGGCTAGCACAGATACGCAGTATTTT. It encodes CASSLQLAEASTDTQYF.

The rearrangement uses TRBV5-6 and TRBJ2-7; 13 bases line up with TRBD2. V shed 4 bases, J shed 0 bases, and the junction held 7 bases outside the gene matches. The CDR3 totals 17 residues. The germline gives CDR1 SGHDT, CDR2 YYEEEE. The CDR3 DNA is TGTGCCAGCAGCAAGGGACTAGCGGGATACAGCTCCTACGAGCAGTACTTC. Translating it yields CASSKGLAGYSSYEQYF.

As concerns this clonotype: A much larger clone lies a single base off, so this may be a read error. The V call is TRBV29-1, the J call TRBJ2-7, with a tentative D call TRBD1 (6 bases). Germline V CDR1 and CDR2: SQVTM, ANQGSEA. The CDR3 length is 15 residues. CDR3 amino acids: CSIEDQFRGGGEQYF. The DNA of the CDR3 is TGCAGCATTGAAGATCAGTTCAGGGGTGGTGGCGAGCAGTACTTC.

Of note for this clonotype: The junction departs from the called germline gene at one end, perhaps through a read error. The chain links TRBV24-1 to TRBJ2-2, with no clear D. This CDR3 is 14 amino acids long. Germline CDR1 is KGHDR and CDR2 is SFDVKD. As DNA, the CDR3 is TGTGCCACCAAGGAGCGTACGAACACCTGGGAGCTGTTTTTT. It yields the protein CATKERTNTWELFF.

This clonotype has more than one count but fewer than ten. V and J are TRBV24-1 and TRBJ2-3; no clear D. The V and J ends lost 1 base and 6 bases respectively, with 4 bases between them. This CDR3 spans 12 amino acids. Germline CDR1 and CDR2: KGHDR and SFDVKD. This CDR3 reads CATSDFGDTQYF. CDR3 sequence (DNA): TGTGCCACCAGTGATTTTGGGGATACGCAGTATTTT.

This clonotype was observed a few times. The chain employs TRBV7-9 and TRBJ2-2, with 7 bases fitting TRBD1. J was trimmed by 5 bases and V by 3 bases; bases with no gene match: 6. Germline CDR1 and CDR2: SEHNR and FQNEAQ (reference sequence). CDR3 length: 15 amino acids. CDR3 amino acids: CASSLLQGWTGELFF. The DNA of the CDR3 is TGTGCCAGCAGCTTGTTACAGGGGTGGACCGGGGAGCTGTTTTTT.

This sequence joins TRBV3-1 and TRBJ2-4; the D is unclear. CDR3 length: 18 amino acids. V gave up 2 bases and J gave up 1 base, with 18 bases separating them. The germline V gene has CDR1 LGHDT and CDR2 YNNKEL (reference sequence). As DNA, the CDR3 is TGTGCCAGCAGCCAATCGTCCCTAGGGTTATCGGCCAAAAACATTCAGTACTTC. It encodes CASSQSSLGLSAKNIQYF.

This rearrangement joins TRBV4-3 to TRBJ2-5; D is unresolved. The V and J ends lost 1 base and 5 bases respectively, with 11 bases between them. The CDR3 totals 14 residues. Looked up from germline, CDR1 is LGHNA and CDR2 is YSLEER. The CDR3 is CASSQVLVGETQYF. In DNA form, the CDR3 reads TGCGCCAGCAGCCAAGTCCTAGTGGGTGAGACCCAGTACTTC.